This T cell receptor (beta chain) was identified in a study of blood T cells in healthy people across ages. Regarding the study as a whole: TCR beta diversity per million T cells fell roughly linearly with age.

This clonotype was observed many times. Its antigen is undetermined. With a J-beta primer mix and a sample-barcoded 5' primer, a second PCR ran roughly 6 to 11 cycles. One entry per CDR3 protein results from TCRdb running MiXCR on the 5' RACE reads. The sample contains more than 1,400,000 distinct CDR3 sequences, approximately 42% of which appear only once. The V end was cut by 3 bases, the J end by 2 bases, with 19 bases between. This CDR3 is 17 amino acids long. The germline V gene encodes CDR1 SEHNR and CDR2 FQNEAQ (reference sequence). The material sequenced was blood. The origin of this receptor is a woman aged 18-35 years in good health. V usage is TRBV7-9 and J usage is TRBJ1-2, with no clear D. CDR3: CASSFTTGPAANYGYTF. DNA of the CDR3: TGTGCCAGCAGCTTTACGACTGGGCCGGCAGCCAACTATGGCTACACCTTC.